A single TCR beta chain is shown here with its context. Its antigen remains undetermined. No per-base quality is available; no much larger clone lies one base away. This sample is part of a study of blood T cell repertoires in COVID-19 (dated by TCRdb to 2020 to 2022). In terms of the full investigation: Samples covering the acute and convalescent phases of COVID-19 were provided by collaborators in the United States, Italy and Spain. The material from the prospective study consisted of cDNA or gDNA derived from T cells, B-cell-depleted T cells, or PBMCs. Deeply sampled blood TCRbeta repertoires from subjects exposed to, actively infected with, or recovered from COVID-19 were included in the dataset. A freely available public database, intended as a resource for researchers studying the immune response to SARS-CoV-2, is where the repertoires were released. Samples were obtained from the ongoing ImmuneRACE study (first 160 participants) and from 1,200 or so subjects provided by 6 global collaborators. A de-identified subject ID, COVID-19 status, age in years and sex were almost always included in the sample metadata. Where available, HLA class I and class II types were obtained from metadata supplied by the sample provider rather than from assay-based typing. The full study reports these points: The amount of clinical and demographic metadata varied by source and participant and was provided uncurated.

Participants in the prospective study were aged roughly 18 to 95 years, lived in under 30 United States geographic areas, and enrolled through a virtual design. To assign participants to cohorts, the prospective study relied on clinical history that participants themselves reported in a screening survey and a study questionnaire. In the prospective study, mobile phlebotomists collected whole blood, serum and a nasopharyngeal or oropharyngeal swab from each participant. Prospective study participants could optionally give additional blood draws and questionnaires over an approximately two-month period. Prospective study blood samples were shipped either frozen or at room temperature before DNA extraction. CDR1 KGHSH and CDR2 LQKENI were looked up in the germline V gene. Inclusive of the bounding cysteine and phenylalanine, the CDR3 is 14 residues long. Only the CDR3 portion is preserved as DNA: 42 bases, with reading frame beginning at the first base. The junction shows trimming of 6 bases on V and 3 bases on J, plus 14 bases between the germline ends.

TCRbeta CDR3 regions were amplified from genomic DNA using the immunoSEQ Assay, a bias-controlled multiplex PCR. In the paper's pipeline: Nucleated cell counts per sample were estimated from amplification of reference gene primers within the assay. To quantify the absolute abundance of each unique TCRbeta CDR3 rearrangement, sequence reads were collapsed and filtered. Productive Simpson clonality was computed per sample as the square root of Simpson's diversity index over productive rearrangements. Drawn from immuneACCESS, this table holds only the in-frame rearrangements with V and J called that TCRdb kept. Clones are partly lost; checked studies trace under half to an unresolved V gene and leave the rest unexplained. V and J calls and clone size are as listed in that table; D and trimming were resolved from the DNA. Recorded for this sample are 200,000 or so clones; 80% to 90% of them occurred a single time. The top ten clonotypes cover 3% to 3.5% of the sample.

The sequencing sample was made of PBMCs or T cells enriched from blood (not recorded which). The origin of this receptor is a woman aged 18-29 years in a cohort exposed to, infected with or recovered from COVID-19 (not recorded which). The sequence links TRBV18 to TRBJ1-1; the D region possibly corresponds to TRBD1 (6 bases align). The CDR3 has the sequence CASSRQDRYTEAFF. The sequence in DNA is TGTGCCAGCTCCCGCCAGGACAGATACACTGAAGCTTTCTTT.